The 30 T cell receptor beta chains below all came from one sample that was sequenced in a study of blood T cell repertoires in COVID-19 (TCRdb year 2020). Preparation of the library involved the immunoSEQ multiplex PCR assay. As stored in TCRdb, this immuneACCESS dataset retains in-frame rearrangements with V and J assigned. A fraction of the clones does not appear; measured against another copy, unresolved V genes explain less than half of the discrepancy, and the remainder lacks a known reason. This sample gives roughly 50,000 clones in total; roughly 89% of them show up just once. The top ten clones comprise approximately 13% of the sample. The sample comprised peripheral blood. These receptors came from a man aged 80 or over with acute or convalescent COVID-19.

This chain links TRBV18 with TRBJ1-2; a possible D gene is TRBD1 (6 bases). CDR3 size: 15 residues. Germline loops: CDR1 KGHSH, CDR2 LQKENI. The V end lost 6 bases, the J end lost 0 bases, and 14 bases lay between the germline ends. The DNA for the CDR3 is TGTGCCAGCTCCTACCCGGGGACACCTAACTATGGCTACACCTTC. Translating gives CASSYPGTPNYGYTF. Looking up the rest from reference TRBV18 and TRBJ1-2 gives the full variable domain: NAGVMQNPRHLVRRRGQEARLRCSPMKGHSHVYWYRQLPEEGLKFMVYLQKENIIDESGMPKERFSAEFPKEGPSILRIQQVVRGDSAAYFCASSYPGTPNYGYTFGSGTRLTVV.

This chain uses TRBV5-5 with TRBJ2-1; 7 bases are a match to TRBD1. The CDR3 totals 14 residues. Trimming removed 4 bases from V and 6 bases from J; junction bases left unmatched: 7. Germline-derived CDR1 and CDR2 are SGHKS and YYEKEE (reference sequence). The CDR3 here is CASSQDSGGNEQFF. CDR3 coding DNA: TGTGCCAGCAGCCAGGACTCAGGGGGCAATGAGCAGTTCTTC. Full variable domain (outside the CDR3, taken from reference TRBV5-5 and TRBJ2-1): DAGVTQSPTHLIKTRGQQVTLRCSPISGHKSVSWYQQVLGQGPQFIFQYYEKEERGRGNFPDRFSARQFPNYSSELNVNALLLGDSALYLCASSQDSGGNEQFFGPGTRLTVL.

Only a few counts were recorded for this clone. V and J are TRBV7-8 and TRBJ1-2; D ambiguous. The V gene lost 1 base and the J gene lost 2 bases, with 5 bases spanning the gap. From germline, CDR1 is SGHVS and CDR2 FQNEAQ. The CDR3 is 13 residues long. CDR3 sequence: CASSLGLNYGYTF. CDR3 nucleotides: TGTGCCAGCAGCTTAGGGCTGAACTATGGCTACACCTTC.

The V gene is TRBV30, the J gene TRBJ1-2; 8 positions match TRBD1. The trim removed 1 base at V and 2 bases at J, leaving 0 bases unmatched. There are 13 residues in the CDR3. The germline V gene has CDR1 GTSNPN and CDR2 SVGIG (reference sequence). For the CDR3, the DNA is TGTGCCTGGAGTGGGACAGGGAACTATGGCTACACCTTC. Amino acid sequence: CAWSGTGNYGYTF.

The chain joins TRBV2 to TRBJ1-5; D is unresolved. The CDR3 is made up of 15 amino acids. CDR1 SNHLY and CDR2 FYNNEI come from the germline V gene. V dropped 0 bases and J dropped 6 bases, with 12 bases sitting between them. In DNA, the CDR3 is TGTGCCAGCAGTGAAGCGCTAGGATCCGGTCAGCCCCAGCATTTT. Translating it yields CASSEALGSGQPQHF. Full variable domain (outside the CDR3, taken from reference TRBV2 and TRBJ1-5): EPEVTQTPSHQVTQMGQEVILRCVPISNHLYFYWYRQILGQKVEFLVSFYNNEISEKSEIFDDQFSVERPDGSNFTLKIRSTKLEDSAMYFCASSEALGSGQPQHFGDGTRLSIL.

V and J are TRBV7-8 and TRBJ1-3; 8 positions agree with TRBD1. Germline V gene lookup returns CDR1 SGHVS and CDR2 FQNEAQ. The CDR3 is made up of 16 amino acids. V trimming: 1 base; J trimming: 2 bases; junction bases outside the gene matches: 4. CDR3 bases: TGTGCCAGCAGCTTAGGGACAGGGATCACTGGAAACACCATATATTTT. Translated, it gives CASSLGTGITGNTIYF.

This sequence joins TRBV12-2 and TRBJ2-3; TRBD2, the table's D call, lacks a check against the DNA. TRBV12-2 is termed a pseudogene. The CDR3 is 15 residues long. CDR3 region: CASRSPGLRGDTQYF. CDR3 coding DNA: TGTGCAAGTCGCTCCCCGGGACTCCGGGGAGATACGCAGTATTTT.

The genes are TRBV7-8 and TRBJ1-1, with D perhaps matching TRBD1 (5 bases). Trimming removed 1 base at V and 10 bases at J, with 13 bases between. CDR1 and CDR2 from the germline V gene are SGHVS and FQNEAQ. This CDR3 has 13 amino acids. The CDR3 loop is CASSLGEGTAAFF. CDR3 coding DNA: TGTGCCAGCAGCTTAGGGGAGGGGACGGCAGCTTTCTTT.

This chain uses TRBV11-1 with TRBJ2-1, with D perhaps matching TRBD2 (5 bases). CDR1 is SGHAT, CDR2 FQDESV, per germline (reference sequence). V was cut by 5 bases and J by 8 bases, with 13 bases left in between. The CDR3 runs 13 residues. CDR3 sequence (DNA): TGTGCCAGCAGCCAGCGAGGTAGCGATGAGCAGTTCTTC. Its translation is CASSQRGSDEQFF.

The rearrangement joins TRBV7-9 to TRBJ1-1; TRBD1 agrees at 8 bases. V lost 2 bases, J lost 0 bases, and 2 bases stayed unmatched. CDR1 is SEHNR and CDR2 is FQNEAQ in the germline V gene (reference sequence). This CDR3 has 15 amino acids. The CDR3 nucleotides are TGTGCCAGCAGCTTACAGGGGGCTGTGAACACTGAAGCTTTCTTT. Translating it yields CASSLQGAVNTEAFF.

J is TRBJ2-1 and V is TRBV5-1; 8 bases fit TRBD2. In germline, CDR1 is SGHRS, CDR2 YFSETQ. There are 16 residues in the CDR3. Germline trimming cut 0 bases from V and 8 bases from J; bases unmatched to any gene: 10. This chain's CDR3 is CASSLGAGLVGYEQFF. The CDR3, as DNA: TGCGCCAGCAGCTTGGGTGCGGGACTAGTTGGTTATGAGCAGTTCTTC.

This chain uses TRBV25-1 with TRBJ1-6; D perhaps matches TRBD1 (5 bases). V lost 1 base and J 7 bases, leaving 14 bases between the germline ends. Germline V gene data show CDR1 as MGHDK and CDR2 as SYGVNS. The CDR3 extends over 16 amino acids. CDR3 sequence reads: CASSELVGAPNSPLHF. For the CDR3, the DNA is TGTGCCAGCAGTGAATTGGTAGGGGCTCCCAATTCACCCCTCCACTTT.

The gene calls are TRBV6-5 and TRBJ2-2; TRBD1 matches 8 bases. Per germline, CDR1 MNHEY and CDR2 SVGAGI. V shed 6 bases, J shed 2 bases, and the junction held 5 bases outside the gene matches. The CDR3 length is 15 residues. CDR3 region: CASRTGTGNTGELFF. CDR3 DNA sequence: TGTGCCAGCAGAACCGGGACAGGCAACACCGGGGAGCTGTTTTTT.

The chain is built from TRBV7-7 and TRBJ2-2; maybe TRBD2 (6 bases). Per the germline V gene, CDR1 is SSHAT and CDR2 is FNYEAQ (reference sequence). Trimming shortened V by 0 bases and J by 0 bases, and 11 bases separated the two germline ends. CDR3 length equals 17 residues. CDR3 sequence reads: CASSLAGGSSNTGELFF. The CDR3, as DNA: TGTGCCAGCAGCTTAGCGGGGGGTTCCTCGAACACCGGGGAGCTGTTTTTT.

The V gene is TRBV3-1 (or the pseudogene TRBV3-2), the J gene TRBJ2-7; the match to TRBD2 covers 7 bases. CDR3 size: 15 residues. The J segment lost 2 bases and the V segment lost 2 bases, leaving 6 bases of the junction unmatched. Germline loops: CDR1 LGHDT, CDR2 YNNKEL (reference sequence). CDR3 region: CASSQSGGGAYEQYF. The CDR3 DNA is TGTGCCAGCAGCCAATCGGGGGGAGGGGCCTACGAGCAGTACTTC.

The J gene is TRBJ2-3, the V gene TRBV19; possible D gene TRBD2, 6 bases. Germline values: CDR1 LNHDA, CDR2 SQIVND (reference sequence). The V end was cut by 3 bases, the J end by 3 bases, with 13 bases between. The CDR3 runs to 15 residues. The CDR3 DNA is TGTGCCAGTAGTATCTCGACGGGAGTGACAGATACGCAGTATTTT. Its translation: CASSISTGVTDTQYF. Looking up the rest from reference TRBV19 and TRBJ2-3 gives the full variable domain: DGGITQSPKYLFRKEGQNVTLSCEQNLNHDAMYWYRQDPGQGLRLIYYSQIVNDFQKGDIAEGYSVSREKKESFPLTVTSAQKNPTAFYLCASSISTGVTDTQYFGPGTRLTVL.

The V and J genes are TRBV19 and TRBJ2-5; D is perhaps TRBD2 (5 bases). The V end lost 1 base, the J end lost 9 bases, and 15 bases lay between the germline ends. The CDR3 has 14 amino acids. CDR1 and CDR2 (germline): LNHDA, SQIVND (reference sequence). CDR3 bases: TGTGCCAGTAGTATAGTCGCAGGCAAGAGGGCCCAGTACTTC. As protein: CASSIVAGKRAQYF.

This chain joins TRBV5-1 and TRBJ2-3; the match to TRBD2 covers 7 bases. The CDR3 spans 16 residues. Germline V gives CDR1 SGHRS, CDR2 YFSETQ. V gave up 0 bases and J gave up 3 bases; unmatched junction bases: 7. The CDR3 DNA sequence: TGCGCCAGCAGCTTGGGAGACGGGGGAGGGACAGATACGCAGTATTTT. This translates into CASSLGDGGGTDTQYF.

This clone was recorded once. This chain connects TRBV5-8 to TRBJ2-3, with 10 bases lining up with TRBD1. V trimming: 3 bases; J trimming: 5 bases; junction bases outside the gene matches: 6. The CDR3 has 15 residues. Germline V gene data show CDR1 as SGHTS and CDR2 as YDEGEE. The CDR3 DNA reads as TGTGCCAGCAGCTCCGGGACAGGGGTAATAGATACGCAGTATTTT. It is translated as CASSSGTGVIDTQYF.

The rearrangement uses TRBV30 and TRBJ2-1, with TRBD2 matching over 8 bases. The CDR3 contains 15 residues. Germline CDR1 GTSNPN, CDR2 SVGIG (reference sequence). Unmatched junction bases numbered 7, after V lost 6 bases and J lost 0 bases. In DNA, the CDR3 is TGTGCCTGCCAGTCCCGGGGGGGCTCCTACAATGAGCAGTTCTTC. It is translated as CACQSRGGSYNEQFF.

This rearrangement joins TRBV28 to TRBJ2-7; D remains unclear. V lost 6 bases to trimming and J lost 3 bases, with 9 bases between them. Germline-derived CDR1 and CDR2 are MDHEN and SYDVKM. This CDR3 contains 12 residues. The CDR3 DNA reads as TGTGCCAGCAGCCAGCTAGTCTACGAGCAGTACTTC. This translates into CASSQLVYEQYF.

The chain carries TRBV7-9 and TRBJ2-3, with TRBD1 as a possible D gene (6 bases). Between the trimmed V and J ends, which lost 1 base and 2 bases, there was a span of 10 bases. The CDR3 runs to 15 residues. Looked up from germline, CDR1 is SEHNR and CDR2 is FQNEAQ (reference sequence). This chain's CDR3 is CASSLVRGYTDTQYF. The CDR3 coding sequence is TGTGCCAGCAGCTTAGTCAGGGGCTACACAGATACGCAGTATTTT.

The chain employs TRBV11-3 and TRBJ2-3; possibly TRBD2 for D (7 bases). This CDR3 has 15 residues. V dropped 4 bases and J dropped 1 base, with 12 bases sitting between them. Germline lookup yields CDR1 SGHNT and CDR2 YENEEA. CDR3 in amino acids: CASSSRGAGTDTQYF. CDR3 DNA: TGTGCCAGCAGCTCCCGGGGGGCGGGCACAGATACGCAGTATTTT.

The chain joins TRBV6-4 to TRBJ1-6, with D possibly matching TRBD1 (5 bases). The germline V gene encodes CDR1 MRHNA and CDR2 SNTAGT. The length of the CDR3 is 14 residues. Trimming left V 6 bases short and J 6 bases short, with 12 bases between. CDR3: CASSLGGGNSPLHF. CDR3 coding DNA: TGTGCCAGCAGCCTGGGGGGGGGTAATTCACCCCTCCACTTT.

The V and J genes are TRBV29-1 and TRBJ2-2, with unresolved D. Germline-derived CDR1 and CDR2 are SQVTM and ANQGSEA. V was cut by 4 bases and J by 6 bases, with 12 bases left in between. This CDR3 is built from 13 residues. In DNA, the CDR3 is TGCAGCGTTGGACGTACCCGGGCCGGGGAGCTGTTTTTT. Its translation is CSVGRTRAGELFF.

The V and J genes are TRBV19 and TRBJ2-3; 7 bases align to TRBD1. Germline lookup yields CDR1 LNHDA and CDR2 SQIVND (reference sequence). With V trimmed by 10 bases and J by 1 base, 5 bases remained unmatched. The CDR3 has 13 amino acids. This CDR3 is CATRGLGTDTQYF. The CDR3 coding sequence is TGTGCCACTAGGGGGCTAGGCACAGATACGCAGTATTTT.

The J gene is TRBJ2-2, the V gene TRBV5-1, with no clear D. Per germline, CDR1 SGHRS and CDR2 YFSETQ. The CDR3 contains 18 residues. V lost 0 bases to trimming and J lost 6 bases, with 21 bases between them. The CDR3 DNA reads as TGCGCCAGCAGCTTGGGGCAGGCCGGATTCGGTGAAGCCGGGGAGCTGTTTTTT. Its protein is CASSLGQAGFGEAGELFF. The whole variable domain, remainder taken from reference TRBV5-1 and TRBJ2-2, is KAGVTQTPRYLIKTRGQQVTLSCSPISGHRSVSWYQQTPGQGLQFLFEYFSETQRNKGNFPGRFSGRQFSNSRSEMNVSTLELGDSALYLCASSLGQAGFGEAGELFFGEGSRLTVL.

The chain carries TRBV23-1 and TRBJ2-7, with 7 bases aligning to TRBD1. TRBV23-1 is identified as an open reading frame with a role that is uncertain. V was pared by 0 bases and J by 5 bases, with 7 bases of the junction left unmatched. The CDR3 covers 15 residues. In DNA, the CDR3 is TGCGCCAGCAGTCAATCAAAGAAAACAGGGGACGAGCAGTACTTC. This gives the protein CASSQSKKTGDEQYF.

The V call is TRBV7-3, the J call TRBJ2-2, with 7 bases that match TRBD1. V was pared by 4 bases and J by 0 bases, with 2 bases of the junction left unmatched. Germline V gene sequence: CDR1 SGHTA, CDR2 FQGTGA. The CDR3 totals 15 residues. The CDR3 spells CASSSQGANTGELFF. The CDR3 DNA reads TGTGCCAGCAGCTCTCAGGGGGCGAACACCGGGGAGCTGTTTTTT.

This clone was observed a single time. The gene calls are TRBV6-1 and TRBJ2-7, with TRBD1 identical over 9 bases. Looked up from germline, CDR1 is MNHNS and CDR2 is SASEGT. With V trimmed by 1 base and J by 2 bases, 3 bases remained unmatched. This CDR3 region has 15 residues. CDR3 amino acids: CASSEVRTGAYEQYF. CDR3 coding DNA: TGTGCCAGCAGTGAAGTGAGGACAGGGGCCTACGAGCAGTACTTC.